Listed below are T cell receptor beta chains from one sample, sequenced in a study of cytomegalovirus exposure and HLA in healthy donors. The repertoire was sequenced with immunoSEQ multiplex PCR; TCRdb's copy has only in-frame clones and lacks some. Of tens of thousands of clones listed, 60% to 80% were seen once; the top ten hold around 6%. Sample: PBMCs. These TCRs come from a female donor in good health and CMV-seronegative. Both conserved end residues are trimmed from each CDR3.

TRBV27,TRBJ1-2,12,ASSWDRGSGGYT
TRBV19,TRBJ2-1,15,ASSGLAGASSYNEQF
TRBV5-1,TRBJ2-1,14,ASSTGTSGSLNEQF
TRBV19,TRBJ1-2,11,ASRPTGIYGYT
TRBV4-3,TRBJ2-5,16,ASSHDIGFGTGQETQY
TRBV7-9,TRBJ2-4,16,AISLPPRLAGSKNIQY
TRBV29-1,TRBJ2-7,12,SVGGWGSSYEQY
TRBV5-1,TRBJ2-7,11,ASSWTSGYEQY
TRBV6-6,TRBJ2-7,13,ASRPPGAGSYEQY
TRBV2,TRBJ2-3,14,ASSEGGLAGTDTQY
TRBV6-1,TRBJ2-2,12,ASSALRGTGELF
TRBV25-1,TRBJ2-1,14,ASSESGAGLHNEQF
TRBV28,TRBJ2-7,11,ASSLLGIYEQY
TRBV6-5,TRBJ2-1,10,ASRAQGNEQF
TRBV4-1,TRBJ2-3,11,ASGGGGTDTQY
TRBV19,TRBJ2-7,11,ASSTAGGYEQY
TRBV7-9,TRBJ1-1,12,ASSLTGLNTEAF
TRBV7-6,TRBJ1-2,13,ASSPLQGPNYGYT
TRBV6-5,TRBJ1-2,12,ASSPRTGDYGYT
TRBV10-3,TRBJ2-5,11,AISLAEQETQY
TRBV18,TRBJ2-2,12,ASSPGQATGELF
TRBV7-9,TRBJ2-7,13,ASSPGQAISYEQY
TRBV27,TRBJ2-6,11,ASSLTSGSVLT
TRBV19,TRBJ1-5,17,ASTIGPLRTGGGREPQH
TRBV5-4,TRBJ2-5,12,ASSLKANQETQY
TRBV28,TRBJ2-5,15,ASSLPQGRADGETQY
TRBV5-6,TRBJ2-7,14,ASSFISGQGGYEQY
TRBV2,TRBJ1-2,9,ASSVRVGYT
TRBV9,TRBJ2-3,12,ASSGSGRTDTQY
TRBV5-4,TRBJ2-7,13,ASSVPGQGAQEQY
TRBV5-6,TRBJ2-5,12,ASSLGQLQETQY
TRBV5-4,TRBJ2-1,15,ASSLSQGSSSYNEQF
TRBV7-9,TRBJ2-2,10,ASSQGAGELF
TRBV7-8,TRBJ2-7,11,ASSLDRAYEQY
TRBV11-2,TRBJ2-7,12,ASSLVGPPGEQY
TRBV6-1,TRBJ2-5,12,AMQPWAGEETQY
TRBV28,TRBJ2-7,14,ASSLWGGDRNYEQY
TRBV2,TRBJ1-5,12,ASSVKGDREPQH
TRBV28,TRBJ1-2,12,ASSNTGNYYGYT
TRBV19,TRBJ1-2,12,ASSIQGLGYGYT
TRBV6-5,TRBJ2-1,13,ASRAGTSGYNEQF
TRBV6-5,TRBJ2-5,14,ASSYSQLAGIETQY
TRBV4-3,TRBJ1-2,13,ASSQEWAPLGGYT
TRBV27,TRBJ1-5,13,APRAGPPSNQPQH
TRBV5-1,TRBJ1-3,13,ASSPRGGTGNTIY
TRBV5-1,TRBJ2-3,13,ASSYSGVVTDTQY
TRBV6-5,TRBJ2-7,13,ASSYSTSGSYEQY
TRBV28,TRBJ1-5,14,ASSSPGGWGNQPQH
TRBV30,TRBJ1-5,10,AWSTGNQPQH
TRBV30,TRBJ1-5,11,AWSPTGDQPQH
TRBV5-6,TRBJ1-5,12,ASSFRGRDQPQH
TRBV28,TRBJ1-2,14,ASSPPPRDRLYGYT
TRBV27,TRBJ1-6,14,ASSLPRTGGLSPLH
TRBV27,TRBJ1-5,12,ASSQVGGRQPQH
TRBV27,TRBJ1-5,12,ASSPTGVNQPQH
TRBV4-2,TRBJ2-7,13,ASSSPGQRTYEQY
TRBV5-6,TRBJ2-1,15,ASSLLQTSGKYNEQF